This T cell receptor beta chain originates from a study of spatial heterogeneity in lung cancer. Study observations and caveats: Among blood samples, ubiquitous expanded tumor TCRs appeared more at resection than at follow-up.

TCRdb re-called the 5' RACE reads through MiXCR, storing one row per CDR3 protein. The table includes about 82,000 distinct CDR3 sequences, roughly 12% detected once. This sample's time point: sample taken at primary tumor resection. From tumor, nontumor lung or frozen PBMC, whole RNA was taken unsorted for sequencing. CDR3 length: 14 residues. V shed 3 bases and J 3 bases; nucleotides not matched to a gene: 3. Germline-derived CDR1 and CDR2 are DFQATT and SNEGSKA (reference sequence). As to this clonotype: The target antigen is unknown.

The V call is TRBV20-1, the J call TRBJ2-1; 9 bases agree with TRBD1. The receptor was isolated from a male donor with early-stage non-small cell lung cancer. This material consisted of PBMCs, taken at surgery. This chain's CDR3 is CSARDRGIYNEQFF. The CDR3 nucleotides are TGCAGTGCTAGGGACAGGGGTATCTACAATGAGCAGTTCTTC.